This T cell receptor (beta chain) stems from a study of blood T cell repertoires in COVID-19. Study as a whole: Italy, Spain and the United States were the sources of the convalescent and acute COVID-19 samples. The cDNA or gDNA used as material had been derived from T cells, B-cell-depleted T cells, or PBMCs.

In the authors' methods: Counts of nucleated cells, estimated from reference gene primer amplification, were obtained. Assay: immunoSEQ multiplex PCR; the TCRdb copy retains only in-frame clones and omits some. V, J and clone size are those of that table, while D and trimming were read from the DNA. Of about 50,000 clones listed, around 80% are singletons. This sequence was found in a man aged 55 to 70 with acute or convalescent COVID-19. The sequenced sample consisted of peripheral blood.

CDR3 protein: CASSEKAGGESSYEQYF. CDR3 nucleotides: TGTGCCAGCAGTGAAAAAGCAGGGGGAGAATCTAGTTACGAGCAGTACTTC. The gene calls are TRBV6-1 and TRBJ2-7; 7 positions agree with TRBD1. Germline loops: CDR1 MNHNS, CDR2 SASEGT. J lost 4 bases, V lost 2 bases, and 14 bases had no gene match. The CDR3 spans 17 residues.